The clone carrying this TCR beta chain was detected only a few times. These data come from a study of T-cell reconstitution after alpha-beta-depleted transplantation in children. TCRbeta library construction was performed incorporating unique molecular identifiers. TCRdb itself ran the PCR reads through MiXCR, one entry per CDR3 protein. The table has a few hundred thousand distinct CDR3 sequences, 15% to 20% seen once. The CDR3 sequence is 18 residues long. Per the germline V gene, CDR1 is LGHDT and CDR2 is YNNKEL (reference sequence). V lost 0 bases to trimming and J lost 3 bases; unmatched junction nucleotides: 8.

The origin of this receptor is a boy younger than two who had a stem cell transplant for Wiskott-Aldrich syndrome, so the T cells may come from the graft donor. The chain has TRBV3-1 and TRBJ2-1, with 10 bases fitting TRBD2. The sequences come from PBMCs, mostly from graft donor cells, collected 360 days after TCRalphabeta/CD19-depleted stem cell transplant. CDR3 region: CASSQDSSGSSFYNEQFF. In DNA, the CDR3 is TGTGCCAGCAGCCAAGACTCTAGCGGGAGTTCATTCTACAATGAGCAGTTCTTC.